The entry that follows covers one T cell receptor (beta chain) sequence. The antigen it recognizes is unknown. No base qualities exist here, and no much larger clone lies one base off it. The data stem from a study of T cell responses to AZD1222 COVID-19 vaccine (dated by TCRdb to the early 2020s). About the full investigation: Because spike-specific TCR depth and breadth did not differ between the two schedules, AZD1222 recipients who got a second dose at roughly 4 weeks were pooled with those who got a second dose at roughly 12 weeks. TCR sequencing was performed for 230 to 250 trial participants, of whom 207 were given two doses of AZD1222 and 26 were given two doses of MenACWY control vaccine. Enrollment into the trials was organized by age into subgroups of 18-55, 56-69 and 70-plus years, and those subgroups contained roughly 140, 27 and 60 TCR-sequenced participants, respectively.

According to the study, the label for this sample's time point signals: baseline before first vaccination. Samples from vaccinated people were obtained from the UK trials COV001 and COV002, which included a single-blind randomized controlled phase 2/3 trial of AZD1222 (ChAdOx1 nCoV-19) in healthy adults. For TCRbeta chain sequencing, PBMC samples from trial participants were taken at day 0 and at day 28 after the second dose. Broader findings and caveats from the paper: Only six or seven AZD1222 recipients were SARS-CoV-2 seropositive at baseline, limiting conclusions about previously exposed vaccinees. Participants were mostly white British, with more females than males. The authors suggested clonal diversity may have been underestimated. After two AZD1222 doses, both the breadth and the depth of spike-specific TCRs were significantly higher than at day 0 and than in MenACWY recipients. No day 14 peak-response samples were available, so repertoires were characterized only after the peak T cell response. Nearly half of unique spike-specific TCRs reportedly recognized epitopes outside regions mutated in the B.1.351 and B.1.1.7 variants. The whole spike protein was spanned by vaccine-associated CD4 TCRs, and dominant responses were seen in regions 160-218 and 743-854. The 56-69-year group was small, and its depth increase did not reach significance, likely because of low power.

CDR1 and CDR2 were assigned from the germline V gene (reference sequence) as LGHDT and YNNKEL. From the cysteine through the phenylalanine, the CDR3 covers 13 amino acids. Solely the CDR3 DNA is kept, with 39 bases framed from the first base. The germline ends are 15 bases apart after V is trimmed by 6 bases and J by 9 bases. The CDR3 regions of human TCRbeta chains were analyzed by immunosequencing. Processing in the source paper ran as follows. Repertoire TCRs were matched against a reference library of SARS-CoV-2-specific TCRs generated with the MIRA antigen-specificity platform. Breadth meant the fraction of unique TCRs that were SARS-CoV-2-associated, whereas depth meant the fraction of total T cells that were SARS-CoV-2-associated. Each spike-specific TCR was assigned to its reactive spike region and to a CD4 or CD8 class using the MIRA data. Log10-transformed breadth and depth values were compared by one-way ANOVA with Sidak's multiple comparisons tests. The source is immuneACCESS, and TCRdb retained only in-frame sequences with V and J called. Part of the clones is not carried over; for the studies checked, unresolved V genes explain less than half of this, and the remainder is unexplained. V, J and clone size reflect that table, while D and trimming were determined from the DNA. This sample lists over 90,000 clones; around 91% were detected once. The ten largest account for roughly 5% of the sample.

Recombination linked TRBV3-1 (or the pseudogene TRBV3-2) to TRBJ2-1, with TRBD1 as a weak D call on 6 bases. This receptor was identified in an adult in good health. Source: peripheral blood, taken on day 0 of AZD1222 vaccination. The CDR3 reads CASSSTGTSEQFF. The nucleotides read TGTGCCAGCAGTTCCACCGGGACAAGTGAGCAGTTCTTC.